One and the same sample provided the 2 T cell receptor beta chains below, sequenced in a study of blood T cell repertoires in COVID-19. Here immunoSEQ multiplex PCR was the method, and the copy in TCRdb shows in-frame clones only, minus some. This table has some 150,000 clones, 84% appearing once. The sample was peripheral blood. These receptors all stem from a woman aged 50 to 60 with acute or convalescent COVID-19.

The chain employs TRBV7-9 and TRBJ2-3; D not resolved. CDR3 length equals 15 residues. V was clipped by 5 bases and J by 3 bases, with 15 bases between them. Germline values: CDR1 SEHNR, CDR2 FQNEAQ (reference sequence). CDR3 protein: CASSPSSPGTDTQYF. In DNA, the CDR3 is TGTGCCAGCAGCCCTTCTTCCCCCGGGACAGATACGCAGTATTTT.

The sample holds a few counts of this clone. The chain has TRBV4-3 and TRBJ2-5; a weak D match, TRBD2 (7 bases). V was pared by 5 bases and J by 5 bases, with 12 bases between. Germline CDR1 and CDR2: LGHNA and YSLEER. The CDR3 has 13 amino acids. The CDR3 coding sequence is TGCGCCAGCAGCTCAGAGGGGGGGGAGACCCAGTACTTC. Its protein product is CASSSEGGETQYF.